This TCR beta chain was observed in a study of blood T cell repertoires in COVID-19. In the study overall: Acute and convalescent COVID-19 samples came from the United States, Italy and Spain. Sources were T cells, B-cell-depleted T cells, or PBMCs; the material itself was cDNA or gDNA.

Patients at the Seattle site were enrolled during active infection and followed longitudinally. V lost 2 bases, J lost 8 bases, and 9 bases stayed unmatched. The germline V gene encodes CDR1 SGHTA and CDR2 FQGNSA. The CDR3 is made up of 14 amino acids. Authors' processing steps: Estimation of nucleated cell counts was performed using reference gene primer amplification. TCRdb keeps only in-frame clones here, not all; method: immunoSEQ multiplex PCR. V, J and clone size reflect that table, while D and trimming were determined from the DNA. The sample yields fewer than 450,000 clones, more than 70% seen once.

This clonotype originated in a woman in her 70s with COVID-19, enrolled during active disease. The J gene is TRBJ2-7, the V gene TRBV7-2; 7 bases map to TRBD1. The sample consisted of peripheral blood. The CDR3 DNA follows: TGTGCCAGCAGCTTACTGGGACAGTCCTCCCAGCAGTACTTC. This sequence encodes CASSLLGQSSQQYF. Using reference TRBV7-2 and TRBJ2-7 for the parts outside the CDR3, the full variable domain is GAGVSQSPSNKVTEKGKDVELRCDPISGHTALYWYRQSLGQGLEFLIYFQGNSAPDKSGLPSDRFSAERTGGSVSTLTIQRTQQEDSAVYLCASSLLGQSSQQYFGPGTRLTVT.